A single sample is the source of the 2 T cell receptor beta chains below, sequenced in a study of blood T cell repertoires in COVID-19. Only in-frame clones appear in the TCRdb table, and some are missing; sequencing was by immunoSEQ multiplex PCR. The sample shows roughly 160,000 clones, 84% of them seen only once. The specimen was peripheral blood. These receptors originate from a man between 65 and 85 years old with active or convalescent COVID-19.

This clone appeared a single time. The rearrangement links TRBV10-3 to TRBJ1-6, with 9 bases aligning to TRBD1. Germline CDR1 is ENHRY and CDR2 is SYGVKD. The CDR3 runs to 14 residues. Trimming removed 4 bases from V and 7 bases from J; junction bases left unmatched: 2. The CDR3 reads CAISGTGANSPLHF. The CDR3, as DNA: TGTGCCATCAGTGGGACAGGGGCCAATTCACCCCTCCACTTT.

The chain joins TRBV7-8 to TRBJ2-3, with 8 bases matching TRBD1. The CDR3 is 15 residues long. Germline trimming cut 1 base from V and 6 bases from J; bases unmatched to any gene: 6. The germline gives CDR1 SGHVS, CDR2 FQNEAQ. Here the CDR3 reads CASSLGDRNWDTQYF. For the CDR3, the DNA is TGTGCCAGCAGCTTAGGGGACAGGAATTGGGATACGCAGTATTTT.